Shown below are 10 T cell receptor beta chains from a single sample sequenced in a study of beta chain features in type 1 diabetes. Expressed TCRB transcripts were sequenced because the entire RNA isolate underwent reverse transcription. TCRdb's copy holds only in-frame clones and misses some; the assay was immunoSEQ multiplex PCR. Of about 320,000 clones in the sample, about 15% were seen once. Material for sequencing was central memory CD4+ T cells from blood. The receptors originated from a man aged 25 to 40 in good health.

This clone has only a few counts. The chain links TRBV30 to TRBJ1-4, with TRBD1 identical over 7 bases. Trimming cost V 3 bases and J 4 bases; bases outside gene matches: 5. The CDR3 runs to 14 residues. The germline CDR1 and CDR2 sequences are GTSNPN and SVGIG (reference sequence). CDR3 region: CAWREQGINEKLFF. The CDR3 nucleotides are TGTGCCTGGAGGGAACAGGGGATTAATGAAAAACTGTTTTTT.

This clone was counted between two and nine times. The rearrangement links TRBV6-4 to TRBJ1-2; the D gene is possibly TRBD1 (5 bases). V was shortened by 8 bases and J by 7 bases, with 8 bases between the two germline ends. CDR3 length: 10 residues. Per the germline V gene, CDR1 is MRHNA and CDR2 is SNTAGT. CDR3 bases: TGTGCCAGCGGGGGGTCTGGCTACACCTTC. Protein: CASGGSGYTF.

The CDR3 is CAIRSGVVAGELFF. CDR3 DNA sequence: TGTGCCATCAGGAGCGGGGTGGTGGCCGGGGAGCTGTTTTTT. The rearrangement links TRBV10-3 to TRBJ2-2; TRBD2 matches at 7 bases. CDR1 ENHRY and CDR2 SYGVKD come from the germline V gene. The J segment lost 6 bases and the V segment lost 6 bases, leaving 7 bases of the junction unmatched. The length of the CDR3 is 14 residues.

At least ten counts were recorded for this clone. Sequence at one end of the junction differs from germline and may be a read error. V and J are TRBV5-4 and TRBJ1-1, with a weak D call TRBD1 (5 bases). The CDR3 has 17 amino acids. Germline CDR1 reads SGHNT; CDR2 reads YYREEE (reference sequence). CDR3 amino acids: CASSHHTGFSDNTEAFF. The CDR3 DNA reads TGCGCCAGCAGCCATCATACAGGATTTTCCGACAACACTGAAGCTTTCTTT.

This clone appeared a few times. This rearrangement joins TRBV7-2 to TRBJ2-3; D perhaps matches TRBD1 (7 bases). Germline V gene sequence: CDR1 SGHTA, CDR2 FQGNSA. CDR3 length: 16 residues. Trimming removed 5 bases from V and 3 bases from J, with 18 bases in between. As DNA, the CDR3 is TGTGCCAGCAGCGGTCGCCGCGGGACAGTTACAGATACGCAGTATTTT. Its translation is CASSGRRGTVTDTQYF.

The CDR3 coding sequence is TGCGCCAGCAGCTTGGGACAGCTTTATGGCTACACCTTC. Its translation: CASSLGQLYGYTF. This chain uses TRBV5-1 with TRBJ1-2; tentative D call: TRBD1 (5 bases). V lost 0 bases to trimming and J lost 5 bases, with 8 bases between them. This CDR3 comprises 13 residues. Germline-derived CDR1 and CDR2 are SGHRS and YFSETQ.

Note on this clone: The sample contains more than one DNA sequence encoding this CDR3. The CDR3 nucleotides read TGTGCCAGCAGCTTAGGGGGGACGGGCCAAGAGACCCAGTACTTC. Translated, it gives CASSLGGTGQETQYF. This chain uses TRBV7-2 with TRBJ2-5; D is possibly TRBD1 or TRBD2 (5 bases each). This CDR3 contains 15 residues. Germline assignment: CDR1 SGHTA and CDR2 FQGNSA. The V end lost 1 base, the J end lost 1 base, and 10 bases lay between the germline ends. Using reference TRBV7-2 and TRBJ2-5 for the parts outside the CDR3, the full variable domain is GAGVSQSPSNKVTEKGKDVELRCDPISGHTALYWYRQSLGQGLEFLIYFQGNSAPDKSGLPSDRFSAERTGGSVSTLTIQRTQQEDSAVYLCASSLGGTGQETQYFGPGTRLLVL.

This CDR3 is CASSQSAGQAYEQYF. The CDR3 region has the DNA TGCGCCAGCAGCCAATCAGCGGGACAGGCCTACGAGCAGTACTTC. This chain joins TRBV4-3 and TRBJ2-7, with D perhaps matching TRBD1 (8 bases). V was cut by 2 bases and J by 2 bases, with 13 bases left in between. The CDR3 runs 15 residues. The V gene's germline CDR1 is LGHNA and CDR2 YSLEER.

The CDR3 protein is CASRARYNEQFF. Here the CDR3 DNA reads TGTGCCAGCAGGGCTAGATACAATGAGCAGTTCTTC. J is TRBJ2-1 and V is TRBV7-2, with no clear D. CDR3 length: 12 residues. Trimming cost V 6 bases and J 4 bases, with 7 bases left between them. Germline V lookup: CDR1 SGHTA, CDR2 FQGNSA.

Only a few counts were recorded for this clone. The V call is TRBV7-2, the J call TRBJ2-1, with TRBD2 matching over 9 bases. The ends lost 4 bases at V and 10 bases at J; junction bases unmatched: 5. Germline CDR1 and CDR2: SGHTA and FQGNSA. This CDR3 spans 13 amino acids. CDR3 in amino acids: CASSSPLAGEQFF. The CDR3 region has the DNA TGTGCCAGCAGCTCGCCCCTAGCGGGAGAGCAGTTCTTC.